This T cell receptor beta chain was recovered during a study of blood T cell repertoires in COVID-19. Study as a whole: Material from acute and convalescent COVID-19 was sourced from the United States, Italy and Spain.

Per germline, CDR1 LGHNT and CDR2 FRNRAP. The V and J ends lost 4 bases and 3 bases, in that order; junction bases with no gene match: 2. The CDR3 contains 13 residues. Per the authors' pipeline: By means of reference gene primer amplification, nucleated cell counts were estimated. Sequencing used immunoSEQ multiplex PCR; TCRdb keeps in-frame clones, though not all of them. V, J and clone size derive from that table, while D and trimming were established from the DNA sequence. This table holds 100,000 to 140,000 clones, 80% to 85% found once. This sequence originates from a man in his sixties or seventies with acute or convalescent COVID-19. The sample comprised peripheral blood. The chain is built from TRBV12-5 and TRBJ2-7; 8 nucleotides match TRBD1. In nucleotides, the CDR3 is TGTGCTAGTGGTTCCGACAGGGGCTACGAGCAGTACTTC. Its translation: CASGSDRGYEQYF.